Below, 17 T cell receptor beta chains from the same sample are listed, as sequenced in a study of cytomegalovirus exposure and HLA in healthy donors. PCR amplification relied on 60 Vbeta primers (plus 13 Jbeta primers). Libraries were prepared by immunoSEQ multiplex PCR; TCRdb keeps only in-frame clonotypes and omits some of them. The sample contains around 80,000 clones, 60% to 85% of which appear only once. Sequenced sample: PBMCs. The receptors come from a man aged 40-55 years in good health and CMV-seronegative.

This clone was detected a few times. The chain employs TRBV4-1 and TRBJ2-7; TRBD2 matches at 8 bases. With V trimmed by 4 bases and J by 5 bases, 13 bases remained unmatched. Germline values: CDR1 MGHRA, CDR2 YSYEKL. The CDR3 is made up of 16 amino acids. The CDR3, as DNA: TGCGCCAGCAGCCGCCTCGCGAGCGGGAGCAGGAACGAGCAGTACTTC. Translating it yields CASSRLASGSRNEQYF.

This sequence joins TRBV5-1 and TRBJ1-2; tentatively, D is TRBD1 (6 bases). The CDR3 length is 14 residues. Germline V gives CDR1 SGHRS, CDR2 YFSETQ. Deletions cut 5 bases from V and 6 bases from J, with 17 bases between. CDR3 sequence: CASRFDRSFDGYTF. The DNA of the CDR3 is TGCGCCAGCAGGTTCGACAGGTCCTTCGATGGCTACACCTTC.

This clone was seen just once. The CDR3: CASRSANRGINYGYTF. The CDR3 DNA reads as TGTGCCAGCAGATCGGCGAACAGGGGAATCAACTATGGCTACACCTTC. The V gene is TRBV6-6, the J gene TRBJ1-2; TRBD1 aligns across 7 bases. Germline V gives CDR1 MNHNY, CDR2 SVGAGI (reference sequence). The CDR3 has 16 amino acids. Trimming cost V 6 bases and J 2 bases; bases outside gene matches: 12.

The chain uses TRBV5-1 and TRBJ2-5; 7 nucleotides align to TRBD2. This CDR3 spans 13 amino acids. Germline CDR1 SGHRS, CDR2 YFSETQ. The junction had 8 bases not matched to a gene; V was cut back by 6 bases and J by 6 bases. Here the CDR3 reads CASKGGFAKTQYF. The CDR3 DNA sequence: TGCGCCAGCAAGGGAGGGTTCGCGAAGACCCAGTACTTC.

The V gene is TRBV28, the J gene TRBJ1-1; D unresolved. Trimming removed 5 bases at V and 2 bases at J, with 9 bases between. The CDR3 is 13 amino acids. Looked up from germline, CDR1 is MDHEN and CDR2 is SYDVKM. The DNA for the CDR3 is TGTGCCAGCAGTCCCCAATTTAACACTGAAGCTTTCTTT. This codes for CASSPQFNTEAFF.

The chain has TRBV6-5 and TRBJ2-3; 12 nucleotides line up with TRBD2. The CDR3 contains 16 residues. Germline assignment: CDR1 MNHEY and CDR2 SVGAGI. After removal of 2 bases from V and 6 bases from J, the junction contained 6 bases not matched to a gene. CDR3 coding DNA: TGTGCCAGCAGTTACCTGACTAGCGGGAGTCCGGATACGCAGTATTTT. As protein: CASSYLTSGSPDTQYF.

The rearrangement joins TRBV5-1 to TRBJ2-1, with 12 bases matching TRBD2. CDR1 SGHRS and CDR2 YFSETQ come from the germline V gene. The V segment lost 8 bases and the J segment 7 bases; nucleotides outside the gene matches: 7. The CDR3 runs 14 residues. CDR3 bases: TGCGCCAGTGAACTAGCGGGAGGAATGAATGAGCAGTTCTTC. As protein: CASELAGGMNEQFF.

This rearrangement joins TRBV6-6 to TRBJ2-3; TRBD2 matches 11 bases. The V segment lost 6 bases and the J segment 7 bases; nucleotides outside the gene matches: 9. The CDR3 length is 15 residues. CDR1 is MNHNY, CDR2 SVGAGI, per germline (reference sequence). CDR3 sequence reads: CASRAMASGRHTQYF. The CDR3 DNA reads TGTGCCAGCAGAGCCATGGCTAGCGGGAGGCATACGCAGTATTTT.

The chain employs TRBV15 and TRBJ1-2, with 9 bases fitting TRBD1. V lost 5 bases and J lost 8; bases outside the gene matches: 18. Germline V gene lookup returns CDR1 LNHNV and CDR2 YYDKDF (reference sequence). CDR3 length equals 17 residues. DNA of the CDR3: TGTGCCACCAGCCCCAACTCGGGACAGGGCCTCTTGGGGGGCTACACCTTC. Translating it yields CATSPNSGQGLLGGYTF.

This rearrangement joins TRBV4-2 to TRBJ2-4; tentative D call: TRBD2 (6 bases). V shed 0 bases and J shed 0 bases, with 18 bases lying between them. The V gene's germline CDR1 is LGHNA and CDR2 YNFKEQ. This CDR3 contains 19 residues. This CDR3 reads CASSQDREGLPVAKNIQYF. CDR3 sequence (DNA): TGTGCCAGCAGCCAAGATAGAGAGGGACTCCCCGTAGCCAAAAACATTCAGTACTTC.

On this clone itself: At one end, the junction sequence differs from germline, possibly due to a read error. This rearrangement joins TRBV7-9 to TRBJ1-2; D call uncertain. Germline lookup yields CDR1 SEHNR and CDR2 FQNEAQ (reference sequence). The CDR3 is 15 amino acids. The CDR3 DNA is TGTTCCAGCAGCTTAGAGACAACCCTTTTCCATGGCTACACCTTC. It translates to CSSSLETTLFHGYTF.

The chain carries TRBV7-2 and TRBJ2-7, with TRBD2 as a possible D gene (5 bases). The CDR3 spans 11 residues. V lost 3 bases and J lost 7, with 7 bases in between. Germline CDR1 is SGHTA and CDR2 is FQGNSA. CDR3 amino acids: CASSFREEQYF. The CDR3 DNA sequence: TGTGCCAGCAGCTTCCGGGAAGAGCAGTACTTC.

V usage is TRBV19 and J usage is TRBJ2-4; the D gene is possibly TRBD2 (6 bases). The germline V gene has CDR1 LNHDA and CDR2 SQIVND (reference sequence). V lost 1 base, J lost 0 bases, and 13 bases lay in between. The CDR3 length is 17 residues. CDR3 protein: CASSIGSSGVAKNIQYF. CDR3 coding DNA: TGTGCCAGTAGTATAGGCTCCTCGGGGGTAGCCAAAAACATTCAGTACTTC.

V usage is TRBV28 and J usage is TRBJ2-3, with 9 bases that match TRBD1. The V segment lost 6 bases and the J segment 4 bases; nucleotides outside the gene matches: 14. The CDR3 length is 17 residues. In germline, CDR1 is MDHEN, CDR2 SYDVKM. The CDR3 spells CASRNFRWDRDSDTQYF. CDR3 nucleotides: TGTGCCAGCAGGAACTTCCGATGGGACAGGGACTCAGATACGCAGTATTTT.

This clone has only one observation. This sequence joins TRBV4-1 and TRBJ2-7, with TRBD2 matching 8 bases. Per the germline V gene, CDR1 is MGHRA and CDR2 is YSYEKL. CDR3 length: 16 amino acids. Trimming at V came to 4 bases and at J to 3 bases, leaving 11 bases not matched to a gene. CDR3 DNA sequence: TGCGCCAGCAGCCGGAATAGCGGGATGAGTGGCTACGAGCAGTACTTC. Protein product: CASSRNSGMSGYEQYF.

The chain couples TRBV7-3 to TRBJ2-7; D may be TRBD2 (5 bases). Germline loops: CDR1 SGHTA, CDR2 FQGTGA. V lost 3 bases and J 6 bases, leaving 9 bases between the germline ends. The CDR3 length is 12 residues. The DNA of the CDR3 is TGTGCCAGCAGCTTCCCCCGGGGCGAGCAGTACTTC. Residues: CASSFPRGEQYF.

The CDR3 protein is CASRFYNSPLHF. The CDR3 nucleotides are TGTGCCAGCCGTTTTTATAATTCACCCCTCCACTTT. V is TRBV25-1 and J is TRBJ1-6; D gene unclear. Germline-derived CDR1 and CDR2 are MGHDK and SYGVNS. The germline V and J ends were trimmed by 8 bases and 4 bases, with 6 bases remaining between them. This CDR3 has 12 amino acids.